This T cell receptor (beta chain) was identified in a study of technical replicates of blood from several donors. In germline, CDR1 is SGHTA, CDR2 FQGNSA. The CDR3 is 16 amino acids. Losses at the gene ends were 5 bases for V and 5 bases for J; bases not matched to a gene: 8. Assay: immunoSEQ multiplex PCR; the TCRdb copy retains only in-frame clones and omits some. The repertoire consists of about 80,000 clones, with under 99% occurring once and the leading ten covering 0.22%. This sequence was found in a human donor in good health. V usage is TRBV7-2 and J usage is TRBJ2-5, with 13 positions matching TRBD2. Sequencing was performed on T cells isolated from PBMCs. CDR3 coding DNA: TGTGCCAGCAGCCCTAGACTAGCGGGAGGAGGCGAGACCCAGTACTTC. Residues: CASSPRLAGGGETQYF.